Listed below are T cell receptor beta chains from one sample, sequenced in a study of blood T cell repertoires in COVID-19. The table came from immunoSEQ multiplex PCR; TCRdb's copy has only in-frame clones and leaves some out. Of approximately 250,000 clones listed, roughly 90% are singletons. Sequencing was done on a sample of PBMCs or T cells enriched from blood (not recorded which). The receptors stem from a woman aged 25 to 39 who had recovered from COVID-19. Each CDR3 is given with its conserved first and last residue. The D gene is left open where the match is weak.

V	D	J	length	DNA	CDR3
TRBV28	NA	TRBJ1-5	16	TGTGCCAGCAGTTTAGGTTCCTGGCAGTTCAATCAGCCCCAGCATTTT	CASSLGSWQFNQPQHF
TRBV27	TRBD2	TRBJ2-7	14	TGTGCCAGCAGTTTGGGGGGAGGGGTCTACGAGCAGTACTTC	CASSLGGGVYEQYF
TRBV28	TRBD1	TRBJ1-1	18	TGTGCCAGCATCAAACCCCTCCTTGAACAGGGGGCGAGAACTGAAGCTTTCTTT	CASIKPLLEQGARTEAFF
TRBV29-1	TRBD1	TRBJ1-2	13	TGCAGCGTTGATGGGCAGGGGGCATGGGGCTACACCTTC	CSVDGQGAWGYTF
TRBV5-1	NA	TRBJ1-6	14	TGCGCCAGCAGCTTTCGGAGTTATAATTCACCCCTCCACTTT	CASSFRSYNSPLHF
TRBV19	TRBD2	TRBJ2-1	15	TGTGCCAGTCGCAGCGGGAGGGTCGCCTACAATGAGCAGTTCTTC	CASRSGRVAYNEQFF
TRBV28	NA	TRBJ2-1	15	TGTGCCACCCAATTTAGGGGGGGAACCTACAATGAGCAGTTCTTC	CATQFRGGTYNEQFF
TRBV4-3	TRBD2	TRBJ2-3	16	TGCGCCAGCAGCCTCATAGCGGGAGCAAACACAGATACGCAGTATTTT	CASSLIAGANTDTQYF
TRBV10-3	NA	TRBJ1-5	15	TGTGCCATCAGTGAGTTTAAGGGGTCAGGGCAGCCCCAGCATTTT	CAISEFKGSGQPQHF
TRBV9	NA	TRBJ2-1	13	TGTGCCAGCAGCGTACGTCTCGGGAATGAGCAGTTCTTC	CASSVRLGNEQFF
TRBV19	NA	TRBJ1-6	15	TGTGCCAGTAGTATGGCTGCCAGGATGGATTCACCCCTCCACTTT	CASSMAARMDSPLHF
TRBV5-1	TRBD1	TRBJ1-1	17	TGCGCCAGCAGCTTCCAGGGACAGGGGGCAGGGGGTACTGAAGCTTTCTTT	CASSFQGQGAGGTEAFF
TRBV30	TRBD2	TRBJ2-3	14	TGTGCCTGGAGTAGCGGAGCGGGGGGAGATACGCAGTATTTT	CAWSSGAGGDTQYF
TRBV5-1	NA	TRBJ1-5	15	TGCGCCAGCGATTATCCGCGGGCAGAAAATCAGCCCCAGCATTTT	CASDYPRAENQPQHF